This note documents a single T cell receptor (beta chain) sequence. Its antigen is unidentified. This record belongs to a study of T cell repertoires in cytomegalovirus infection. Study-level background: Public TCR beta signatures marked donors with CMV infection and the matching HLA.

General study points: Carriers of CMV and the relevant HLA type were discriminated by public TCR beta frequency. HLA-C-restricted CMV clonotypes gave the most frequent clonotype in two of eight donors.

The CDR3 is 16 amino acids. CDR1 MNHNS and CDR2 SASEGT come from the germline V gene. V lost 5 bases and J lost 2; bases outside the gene matches: 8. TCRdb re-analysed the reads in MiXCR, keeping a single row per CDR3 protein. Seen here are about 110,000 distinct CDR3 sequences, 10% observed once, and the top ten hold over 25%. The J gene is TRBJ2-1, the V gene TRBV6-1, with 8 bases fitting TRBD1. Sequenced: PBMCs, sequenced either directly or after in vitro stimulation (not recorded which). The clonotype comes from a human donor in good health (CMV status not recorded). Some clones in this sample may be carry-over from other donors' samples. The CDR3 DNA is TGTGCCAGCAGTCGATCCCGGACAGGGCCCTACAATGAGCAGTTCTTC. Protein: CASSRSRTGPYNEQFF.